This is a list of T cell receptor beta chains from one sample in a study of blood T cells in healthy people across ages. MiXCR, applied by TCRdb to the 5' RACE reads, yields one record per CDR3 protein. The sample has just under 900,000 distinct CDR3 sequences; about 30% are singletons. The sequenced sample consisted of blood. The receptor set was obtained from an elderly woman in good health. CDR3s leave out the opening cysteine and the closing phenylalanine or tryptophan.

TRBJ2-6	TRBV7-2	ASSLARNSGANVLT
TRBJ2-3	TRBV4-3	ASSQVAGGTDTQY
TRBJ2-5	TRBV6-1	ASKAGGPAETQY
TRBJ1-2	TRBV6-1	ASSERQNYGYT
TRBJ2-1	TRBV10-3	ASRGRGAGAYNEQF
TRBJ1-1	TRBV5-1	ASSLGPPTNTEAF
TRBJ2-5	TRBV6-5	ASSYSVAGGRETQY
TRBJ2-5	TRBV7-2	ASSLAGIRQETQY
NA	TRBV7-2	ASSPGGSGYEQY
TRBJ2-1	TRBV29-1	SVGSGGETQF
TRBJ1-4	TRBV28	ASSPVGTGKEKLF
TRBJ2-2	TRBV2	ASSVAGVGTGELF
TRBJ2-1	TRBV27	ASSPSLGAGTRSLEQF
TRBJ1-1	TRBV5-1	ASRAFSNTEAF
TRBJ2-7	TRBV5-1	ASSSTTGGCYEQY
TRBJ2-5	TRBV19	ASSILGQGTQY
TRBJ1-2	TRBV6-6	ASSYSGTGRGYT
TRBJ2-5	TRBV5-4	ASSLVGPPETQY
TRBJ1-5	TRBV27	ASSWAGGSPPQPQH
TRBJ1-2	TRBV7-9	ASSPSGTDDYGYT
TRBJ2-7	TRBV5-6	ASSLARDSVQGEQY
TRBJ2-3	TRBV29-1	SVALGQGWGGSSTDTQY
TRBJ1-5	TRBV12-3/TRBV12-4	ASSFGDYNNQPQH
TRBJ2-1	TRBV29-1	SVDLGPLYNEQF
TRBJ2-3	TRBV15	AARQDLYTDTQY
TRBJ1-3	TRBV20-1	SAKTGLSGNTIY
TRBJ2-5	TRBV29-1	SVSGGEQTQY
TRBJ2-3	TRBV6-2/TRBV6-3	ASQEDRTSTDTQY
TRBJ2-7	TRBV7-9	ASSFGGGQTYEQY
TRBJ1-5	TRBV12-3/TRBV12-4	ASRAGQGFQPQH
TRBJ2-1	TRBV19	ASSKSWAGGNEQF
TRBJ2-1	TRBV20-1	SARVRSGGAYNEQF
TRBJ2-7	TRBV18	ASSPLGPGQGSEQY
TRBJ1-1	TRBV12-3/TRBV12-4	ASSPRYTEAF
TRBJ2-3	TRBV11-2	ASSLEVSSRTTDTQY
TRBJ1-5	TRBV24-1	ATSDGGQGVEQPQH
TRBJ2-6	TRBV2	ASSIPSDSSGANVRT
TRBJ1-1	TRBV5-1	ASSLDTGPSTEAF
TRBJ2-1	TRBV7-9	ASTFRAGGYNEQF
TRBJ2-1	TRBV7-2	ASSPRSGRGSSYNEQF
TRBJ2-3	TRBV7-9	ASSFVESDTQY
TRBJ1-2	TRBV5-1	ASSPRARGDGYT
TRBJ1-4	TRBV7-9	ASSPRQGPNEKLF
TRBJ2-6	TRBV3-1	ASTTQGSGANVLT
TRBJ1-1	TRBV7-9	ASSLAPDMTGGWSTEAF
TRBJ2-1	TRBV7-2	ASSLEFRGNEQF
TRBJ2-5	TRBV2	ASSEGLRETQY
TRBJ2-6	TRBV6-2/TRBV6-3	ASRPTFSGANVLT
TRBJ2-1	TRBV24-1	ATSEGGRDEQF
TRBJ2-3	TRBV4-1	ASSSGRMRSTDTQY
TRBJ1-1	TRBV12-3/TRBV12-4	ATTRDIGTEAF
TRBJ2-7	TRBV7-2	ASSATSMSYEQY
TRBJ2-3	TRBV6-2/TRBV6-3	ASSYSERSTDTQY
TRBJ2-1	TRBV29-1	SVVTGTGAYNEQF
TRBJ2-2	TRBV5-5	ASSLRDSKLPTGELF
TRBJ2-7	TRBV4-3	ASSQERGGYNYEQY
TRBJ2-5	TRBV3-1	ASSQPGQGAGLETQY